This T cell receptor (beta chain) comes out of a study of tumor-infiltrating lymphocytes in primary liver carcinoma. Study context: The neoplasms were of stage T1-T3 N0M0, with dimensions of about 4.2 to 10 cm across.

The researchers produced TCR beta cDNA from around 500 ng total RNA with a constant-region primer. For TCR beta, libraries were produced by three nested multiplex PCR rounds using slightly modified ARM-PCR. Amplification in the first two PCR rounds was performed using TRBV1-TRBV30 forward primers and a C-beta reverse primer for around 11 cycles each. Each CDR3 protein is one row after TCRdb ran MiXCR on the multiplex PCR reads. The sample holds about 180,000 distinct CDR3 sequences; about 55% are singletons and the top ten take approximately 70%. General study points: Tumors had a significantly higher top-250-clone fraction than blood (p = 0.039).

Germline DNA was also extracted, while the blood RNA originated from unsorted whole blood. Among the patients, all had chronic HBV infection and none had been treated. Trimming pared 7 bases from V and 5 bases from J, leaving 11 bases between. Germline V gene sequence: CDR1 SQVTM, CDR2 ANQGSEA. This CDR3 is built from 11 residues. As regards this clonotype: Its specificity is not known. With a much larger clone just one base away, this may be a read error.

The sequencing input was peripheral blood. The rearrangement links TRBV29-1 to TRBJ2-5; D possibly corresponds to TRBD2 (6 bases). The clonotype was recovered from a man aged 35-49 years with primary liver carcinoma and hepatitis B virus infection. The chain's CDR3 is CSELEGETQYF. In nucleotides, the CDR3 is TGCAGCGAGCTGGAGGGGGAGACCCAGTACTTC. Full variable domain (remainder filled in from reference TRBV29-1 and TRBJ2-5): SAVISQKPSRDICQRGTSLTIQCQVDSQVTMMFWYRQQPGQSLTLIATANQGSEATYESGFVIDKFPISRPNLTFSTLTVSNMSPEDSSIYLCSELEGETQYFGPGTRLLVL.